This T cell receptor (beta chain) was identified during a study of blood T cell repertoires in COVID-19. About the research overall: The United States, Italy and Spain provided the acute and convalescent COVID-19 samples. Sources were T cells, B-cell-depleted T cells, or PBMCs; the material itself was cDNA or gDNA.

Authors' data handling: Estimation of nucleated cell counts was performed using reference gene primer amplification. Measured with immunoSEQ multiplex PCR; TCRdb has only the in-frame clones, and not every one. The D gene and trimming were derived from the DNA, and the V and J assignments and clone size from that table. The sample lists 250,000 or so clones, 70% to 80% seen once, with around 3.2% in the top ten. This clone was counted between two and nine times. The germline V and J ends were trimmed by 2 bases and 5 bases, with 12 bases remaining between them. The CDR3 is 15 amino acids. CDR1 MGHRA and CDR2 YSYEKL come from the germline V gene.

The sequence came from a woman of 80 years or more with acute or convalescent COVID-19. Specimen: peripheral blood. The chain uses TRBV4-1 and TRBJ1-4, with D tentatively TRBD1 (6 bases). The DNA of the CDR3 is TGCGCCAGCAGCCAAACAGGGACCCGAAATGAAAAACTGTTTTTT. It yields the protein CASSQTGTRNEKLFF.